The rows below give T cell receptor beta chains drawn from one sample of a study of immune evolution from preneoplasia to lung adenocarcinoma. Clones were sequenced by immunoSEQ multiplex PCR, and TCRdb holds only the in-frame ones, with some missing. Of roughly 5,100 clones in the sample, 60% to 85% were seen once. Sample: FFPE adjacent normal lung tissue. All receptors derive from a donor aged 70 or over with lung adenocarcinoma. Each CDR3 is given with its conserved first and last residue. The D gene is left open where the match is weak. Clone sizes are given selectively: once, few, many, or a class where the clone is expanded.

clone size,J gene,V gene,D gene,CDR3 DNA,CDR3 protein
.,TRBJ2-7,TRBV4-1,TRBD2,TGCGCCAGCAGCCAAGATCAGGTAGCGGGAGTCCCCTACGAGCAGTACTTC,CASSQDQVAGVPYEQYF
.,TRBJ1-2,TRBV10-3,.,TGTGCCATCAGTGAAACACAGGGTGGCTACACCTTC,CAISETQGGYTF
.,TRBJ2-5,TRBV5-1,.,TGCGCCAGCAGCTCTAGGTCCCAGGGACAAGAGACCCAGTACTTC,CASSSRSQGQETQYF
.,TRBJ2-7,TRBV28,TRBD2,TGTGCCAGCAGTTCCGCCGGACTAGCGGGAGCATATACCTACGAGCAGTACTTC,CASSSAGLAGAYTYEQYF
.,TRBJ2-2,TRBV30,TRBD1,TGTGCCTGGGGACAGGGGGCTAACACCGGGGAGCTGTTTTTT,CAWGQGANTGELFF
.,TRBJ2-1,TRBV27,.,TGTGCCAGCAGTCCATACAACAATGAGCAGTTCTTC,CASSPYNNEQFF
medium-sized,TRBJ2-7,TRBV4-2,TRBD2,TGTGCCAGCAGCCCCATCCTAGCGGAGACCTACGAGCAGTACTTC,CASSPILAETYEQYF
.,TRBJ1-5,TRBV4-1,.,TGCGCCAGCAGCCGATATGCGGGGGACCTCAAGCAGGTCCAGCATTTT,CASSRYAGDLKQVQHF
.,TRBJ2-2,TRBV10-3,TRBD2,TGTGCCATCAGCGCCAGAGCGGAAGGCTCTAGCGGGAATAGGGAGCTGTTTTTT,CAISARAEGSSGNRELFF
few,TRBJ2-7,TRBV27,.,TGTGCCAGCAGTCCGTTCGGTGCCCCTAGCTCCTACGAGCAGTACTTC,CASSPFGAPSSYEQYF
.,TRBJ2-7,TRBV11-1,.,TGTGCCAGCAGCTTAGCGGGGCGGGTCGAGCAGTACTTC,CASSLAGRVEQYF
.,TRBJ2-1,TRBV7-2,TRBD2,TGTGCCAGCAGCTCGGGACTAGCGGGTTATTCCAATGAGCAGTTCTTC,CASSSGLAGYSNEQFF
.,TRBJ1-5,TRBV30,.,TGTGCCTGGAGCACCGTTGGACGGAACAATCAGCCCCAGCATTTT,CAWSTVGRNNQPQHF
.,TRBJ2-7,TRBV5-6,.,TGTGCCAGCAGCTTGTTGGGGAGTTCCTACGAGCAGTACTTC,CASSLLGSSYEQYF
.,TRBJ1-1,TRBV7-6,.,TGTGCCAGCAGCTTTACCCAGAACACTGAAGCTTTCTTT,CASSFTQNTEAFF
.,TRBJ2-7,TRBV14,TRBD1,TGTGCCAGCAGCCCGGGACAGGGGCTCGACGAGCAGTACTTC,CASSPGQGLDEQYF
.,TRBJ2-7,TRBV5-5,.,TGTGCCAGCAGCTTGGGACCGAGCTCCTACGAGCAGTACTTC,CASSLGPSSYEQYF
.,TRBJ1-3,TRBV18,TRBD1,TGTGCCAGCTCACCGATCGGGACAGCTGGAAACACCATATATTTT,CASSPIGTAGNTIYF
few,TRBJ2-1,TRBV19,TRBD1,TGTGCCAGTACCGAGGACAGGGGGCCCTACAATGAGCAGTTCTTC,CASTEDRGPYNEQFF
few,TRBJ1-1,TRBV6-5,.,TGTGCCAGCAGGGGAGAGACTGAAGCTTTCTTT,CASRGETEAFF
.,TRBJ2-7,TRBV19,TRBD2,TGTGCCAGTAGTCCTTCAGCGGGGTTCTACGAGCAGTACTTC,CASSPSAGFYEQYF
once,TRBJ2-6,TRBV5-1,.,TGCGCCAGCAGCTTGGCAGAGGCCAACGTCCTGACTTTC,CASSLAEANVLTF
.,TRBJ2-7,TRBV19,TRBD1,TGTGCCAGTAGGGATGTGGACAGGAGATCCTACGAGCAGTACTTC,CASRDVDRRSYEQYF
.,TRBJ1-2,TRBV20-1,.,TGCAGTGGAGGGAACTATGGCTACACCTTC,CSGGNYGYTF
.,TRBJ1-4,TRBV2,.,TGTGCCAGCATCCCGGGGCTTCTCGGAGAAAAACTGTTTTTT,CASIPGLLGEKLFF
.,TRBJ2-7,TRBV10-3,TRBD1,TGTGCCATCAGCACGGGACAGATTAACGAGCAGTACTTC,CAISTGQINEQYF
.,TRBJ2-1,TRBV7-6,.,TGTGCCAGCAGCTCCTTAGCGGTTAGCTCCTACAATGAGCAGTTCTTC,CASSSLAVSSYNEQFF
.,TRBJ1-1,TRBV30,TRBD1,TGTGCCTGGGACAGGGCGAGTACTGAAGCTTTCTTT,CAWDRASTEAFF
few,TRBJ2-3,TRBV12-5,TRBD1,TGTGCTAGTGGCCCAGACAGGGTATTCACAGATACGCAGTATTTT,CASGPDRVFTDTQYF
.,TRBJ2-7,TRBV5-6,.,TGTGCCAGCAGCCAAGGATCCTTTTCCCTAAGCTCCTACGAGCAGTACTTC,CASSQGSFSLSSYEQYF
.,TRBJ2-5,TRBV27,TRBD1,TGTGCCAGCAGTACTATGGACAGGAAAGAGACCCAGTACTTC,CASSTMDRKETQYF
.,TRBJ1-1,TRBV28,.,TGTGCCAGCAGTTCCCAGGGACGTTCTGAAGCTTTCTTT,CASSSQGRSEAFF
.,TRBJ1-1,TRBV9,.,TGTGCCAGCAGCCCGGGACAAGGCAGATCTGAAGCTTTCTTT,CASSPGQGRSEAFF
.,TRBJ2-1,TRBV4-1,.,TGCGCCAGCAGCCCCTACCCCTGGGATGAGCAGTTCTTC,CASSPYPWDEQFF
few,TRBJ2-1,TRBV4-2,.,TGTGCCAGCAGCCAAGACTCCCTCTCCTACAATGAGCAGTTCTTC,CASSQDSLSYNEQFF
.,TRBJ1-1,TRBV7-9,.,TGTGCCAGCAGCTCCCTATATGAAGCTTTCTTT,CASSSLYEAFF
.,TRBJ2-7,TRBV7-2,.,TGTGCCAGCAGCCGAAGGGGGGGCTACGAGCAGTACTTC,CASSRRGGYEQYF
few,TRBJ2-2,TRBV2,.,TGTGCCAGCAGCTGGAGGGTTGACGGGGAGCTGTTTTTT,CASSWRVDGELFF
.,TRBJ2-7,TRBV7-2,TRBD2,TGTGCCAGCAGCCGTGACATCGCCGGACTAGCGGGGGAGCAGTACTTC,CASSRDIAGLAGEQYF